The clone carrying this T cell receptor beta chain is medium-sized within its sample. Its antigen is unknown. This sample's time point: late sampling 161 to 241 days after vaccination in three convalescent patients. Treatment noted: roughly nine-day PBMC culture with coronavirus spike peptide pools or control peptides (ViraFEST assay). The V and J ends lost 5 bases and 6 bases respectively, with 14 bases between them. CDR3 length: 14 residues. Germline assignment: CDR1 SGHTA and CDR2 FQGNSA. The data stem from a study of vaccination and CD4 T cells after COVID-19. The Oncomine TCR Beta short-read assay generated sequence data from the DNA of cultured CD4+ T cells. A single record per CDR3 protein comes from TCRdb applying MiXCR to the PCR reads. The sample records about 25,000 distinct CDR3 sequences, around 30% being singletons.

The chain couples TRBV7-2 to TRBJ2-4, with TRBD2 as a possible D gene (5 bases). Specimen: CD4+ T cells from blood, cultured in vitro, collected about 7 months after SARS-CoV-2 vaccination. This clonotype originated in a human donor who had recovered from COVID-19. The CDR3 region is CASSPNVGANIQYF. CDR3 bases: TGTGCCAGCAGCCCTAACGTGGGAGCAAACATTCAGTACTTC. The full variable domain, its missing parts supplied by reference TRBV7-2 and TRBJ2-4, is GAGVSQSPSNKVTEKGKDVELRCDPISGHTALYWYRQSLGQGLEFLIYFQGNSAPDKSGLPSDRFSAERTGGSVSTLTIQRTQQEDSAVYLCASSPNVGANIQYFGAGTRLSVL.